This TCR beta chain appears in the sequencing data of a study of T cell clones after liver transplantation. Study overall: Until 12-24 months post-transplant, subjects got standard immunosuppression and no induction.

About this clone: Its antigen is still unknown.

Study outcomes and limitations: Rather than being deleted, graft donor-reactive T cells may have moved into the graft.

Assay: immunoSEQ multiplex PCR; the TCRdb copy retains only in-frame clones and omits some. Among over 45,000 clones listed, approximately 71% were seen once. V was shortened by 6 bases and J by 1 base, with 16 bases between the two germline ends. This CDR3 is built from 15 residues. Germline V gene data show CDR1 as MNHEY and CDR2 as SVGAGI. Unstimulated PBMCs were sorted into CD3+CD4+ and CD3+CD8+ populations. Sequenced here: CD4+ T cells from blood, sampled around 54 months after liver transplant. The receptor was isolated from a human patient who received a liver transplant. Some T cells may have originated in the graft donor. The gene calls are TRBV6-5 and TRBJ2-7; tentative D call: TRBD1 (5 bases). The CDR3 nucleotides read TGTGCCAGCAGGGCGGACGACAGATTATCCTACGAGCAGTACTTC. Its protein is CASRADDRLSYEQYF.